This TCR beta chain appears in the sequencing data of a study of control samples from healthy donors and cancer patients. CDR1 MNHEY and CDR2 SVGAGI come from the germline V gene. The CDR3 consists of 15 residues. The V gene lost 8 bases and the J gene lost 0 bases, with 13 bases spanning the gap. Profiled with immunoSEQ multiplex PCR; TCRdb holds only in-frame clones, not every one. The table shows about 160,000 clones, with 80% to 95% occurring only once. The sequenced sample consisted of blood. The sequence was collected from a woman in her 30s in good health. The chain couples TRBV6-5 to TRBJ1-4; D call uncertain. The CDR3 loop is CASSSGTTTNEKLFF. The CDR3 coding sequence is TGTGCCAGCTCTTCGGGAACCACAACTAATGAAAAACTGTTTTTT.